One T cell receptor beta chain is described in this entry. The antigen is undetermined. Germline CDR1 LNHDA, CDR2 SQIVND (reference sequence). The CDR3 has 14 amino acids. V was trimmed by 1 base and J by 0 bases, leaving 6 bases between them. The data were obtained in a study of cytomegalovirus exposure and HLA in healthy donors. Method: immunoSEQ multiplex PCR; TCRdb's copy keeps in-frame clones and lacks some. This table holds 300,000 to 350,000 clones, roughly 86% found once. Study-wide results and limits: Generally TCR sequences proved uncommon, though certain public TCRs appeared in numerous donors. Confirmation was obtained in vitro that a few CMV-associated chains are specific for CMV antigens.

This TCR was sampled from a man aged 30 to 39 in good health and CMV-seronegative. Sequenced sample: PBMCs. V usage is TRBV19 and J usage is TRBJ1-1; D gene ambiguous. CDR3 DNA sequence: TGTGCCAGTAGTATAGGGGCCCTGAACACTGAAGCTTTCTTT. Translated: CASSIGALNTEAFF.